This entry concerns a single T cell receptor beta chain. The target antigen is unknown. A much larger clone differs from this one at a single base, so this may be a read error. MiXCR, applied by TCRdb to the 5' RACE reads, yields one record per CDR3 protein. Of some 130,000 distinct CDR3 sequences listed, 11% are singletons. The entry originates in a study of CD8 T cells in ankylosing spondylitis. CDR3 length: 17 amino acids. CDR1 LGHDT and CDR2 YNNKEL come from the germline V gene (reference sequence). Points from the study as a whole: Disease-linked clones proved CD8+ and comparatively uncommon in peripheral blood.

The chain has TRBV3-1 and TRBJ2-1; D gene ambiguous. The specimen was blood, either unsorted or a sorted T cell fraction (not recorded which). The sequence was obtained from a female donor with ankylosing spondylitis or in good health (not recorded which). The CDR3 here is CASSQVLGPSSYNEQLF. CDR3 in DNA: TGTGCCAGCAGCCAAGTTTTGGGTCCCAGCTCCTACAATGAGCAGCTCTTC.